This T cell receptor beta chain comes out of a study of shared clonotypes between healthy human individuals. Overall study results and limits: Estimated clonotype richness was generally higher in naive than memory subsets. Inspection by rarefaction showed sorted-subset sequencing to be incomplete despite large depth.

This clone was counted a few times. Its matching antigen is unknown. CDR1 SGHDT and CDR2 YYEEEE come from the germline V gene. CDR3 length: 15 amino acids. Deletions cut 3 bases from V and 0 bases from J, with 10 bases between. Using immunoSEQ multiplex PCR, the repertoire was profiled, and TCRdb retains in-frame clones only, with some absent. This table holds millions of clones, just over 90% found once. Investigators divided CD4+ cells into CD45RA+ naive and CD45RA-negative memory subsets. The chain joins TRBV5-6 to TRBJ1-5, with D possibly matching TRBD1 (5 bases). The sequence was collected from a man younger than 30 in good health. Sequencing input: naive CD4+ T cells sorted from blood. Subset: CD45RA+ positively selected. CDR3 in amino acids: CASSSGTLSNQPQHF. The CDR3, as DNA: TGTGCCAGCAGCTCGGGGACCCTTAGCAATCAGCCCCAGCATTTT.